What follows describes a single TCR beta chain. This sample was included in a study of blood T cell repertoires in COVID-19. Across the whole study: From the United States, Italy and Spain came samples of acute and convalescent COVID-19.

Original processing notes: Estimated nucleated cell counts came from reference gene primer amplification. Data came from immunoSEQ multiplex PCR; TCRdb stores just in-frame clones and leaves some out. The V and J calls and clone size are taken from that table; D and trimming were inferred from the DNA. The sample has approximately 330,000 clones, around 89% seen once. Germline CDR1 is MDHEN and CDR2 is SYDVKM. The CDR3 totals 14 residues. The germline V and J ends were trimmed by 10 bases and 1 base, with 17 bases remaining between them. The TCR sequence derives from a woman aged 50 to 60 with active or convalescent COVID-19. The chain has TRBV28 and TRBJ2-7; perhaps TRBD2 as D (5 bases). Sequenced material: peripheral blood. CDR3 nucleotides: TGTGCCATCCGGGAAGCAGCCCCTTCCTACGAGCAGTACTTC. Its protein product is CAIREAAPSYEQYF.